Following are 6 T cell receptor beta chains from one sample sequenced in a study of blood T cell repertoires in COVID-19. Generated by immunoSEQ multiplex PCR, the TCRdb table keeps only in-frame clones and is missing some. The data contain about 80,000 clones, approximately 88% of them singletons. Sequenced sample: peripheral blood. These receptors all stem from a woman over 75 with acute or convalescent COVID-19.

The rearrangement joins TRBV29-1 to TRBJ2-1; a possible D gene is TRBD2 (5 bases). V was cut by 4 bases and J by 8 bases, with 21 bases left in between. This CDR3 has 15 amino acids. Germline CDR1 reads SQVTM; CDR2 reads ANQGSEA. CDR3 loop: CSVAYQGRAGDEQFF. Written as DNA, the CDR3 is TGCAGCGTTGCGTATCAAGGGCGCGCCGGGGATGAGCAGTTCTTC.

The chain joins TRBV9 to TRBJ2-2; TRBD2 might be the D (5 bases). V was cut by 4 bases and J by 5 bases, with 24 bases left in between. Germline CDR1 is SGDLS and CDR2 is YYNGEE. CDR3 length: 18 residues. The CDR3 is CASSRYLNRNRGTGELFF. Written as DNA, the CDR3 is TGTGCCAGCAGCCGCTATTTGAACCGAAACCGGGGTACCGGGGAGCTGTTTTTT.

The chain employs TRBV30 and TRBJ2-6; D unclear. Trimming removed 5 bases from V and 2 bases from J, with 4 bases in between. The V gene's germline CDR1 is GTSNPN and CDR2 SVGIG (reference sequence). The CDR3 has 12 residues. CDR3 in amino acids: CAWATGANVLTF. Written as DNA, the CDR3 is TGTGCCTGGGCTACTGGGGCCAACGTCCTGACTTTC.

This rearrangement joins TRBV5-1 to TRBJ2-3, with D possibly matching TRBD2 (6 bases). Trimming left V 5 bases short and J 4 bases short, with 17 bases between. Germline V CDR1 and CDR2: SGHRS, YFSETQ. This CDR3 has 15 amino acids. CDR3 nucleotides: TGCGCCAGCAGTGGAAACGGGGGTTATGCAGATACGCAGTATTTT. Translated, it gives CASSGNGGYADTQYF.

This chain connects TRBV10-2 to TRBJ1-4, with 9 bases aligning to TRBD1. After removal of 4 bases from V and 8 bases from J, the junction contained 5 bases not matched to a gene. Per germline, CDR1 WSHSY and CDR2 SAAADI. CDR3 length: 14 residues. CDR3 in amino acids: CASSVGTGNEKLFF. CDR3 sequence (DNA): TGCGCCAGCAGTGTGGGGACAGGGAACGAAAAACTGTTTTTT.

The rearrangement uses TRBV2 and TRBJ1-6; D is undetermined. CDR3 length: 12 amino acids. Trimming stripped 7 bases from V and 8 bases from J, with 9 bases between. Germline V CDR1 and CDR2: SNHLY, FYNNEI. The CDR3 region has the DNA TGTGCCAGCAAACAGATGGATTCACCCCTCCACTTT. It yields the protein CASKQMDSPLHF.